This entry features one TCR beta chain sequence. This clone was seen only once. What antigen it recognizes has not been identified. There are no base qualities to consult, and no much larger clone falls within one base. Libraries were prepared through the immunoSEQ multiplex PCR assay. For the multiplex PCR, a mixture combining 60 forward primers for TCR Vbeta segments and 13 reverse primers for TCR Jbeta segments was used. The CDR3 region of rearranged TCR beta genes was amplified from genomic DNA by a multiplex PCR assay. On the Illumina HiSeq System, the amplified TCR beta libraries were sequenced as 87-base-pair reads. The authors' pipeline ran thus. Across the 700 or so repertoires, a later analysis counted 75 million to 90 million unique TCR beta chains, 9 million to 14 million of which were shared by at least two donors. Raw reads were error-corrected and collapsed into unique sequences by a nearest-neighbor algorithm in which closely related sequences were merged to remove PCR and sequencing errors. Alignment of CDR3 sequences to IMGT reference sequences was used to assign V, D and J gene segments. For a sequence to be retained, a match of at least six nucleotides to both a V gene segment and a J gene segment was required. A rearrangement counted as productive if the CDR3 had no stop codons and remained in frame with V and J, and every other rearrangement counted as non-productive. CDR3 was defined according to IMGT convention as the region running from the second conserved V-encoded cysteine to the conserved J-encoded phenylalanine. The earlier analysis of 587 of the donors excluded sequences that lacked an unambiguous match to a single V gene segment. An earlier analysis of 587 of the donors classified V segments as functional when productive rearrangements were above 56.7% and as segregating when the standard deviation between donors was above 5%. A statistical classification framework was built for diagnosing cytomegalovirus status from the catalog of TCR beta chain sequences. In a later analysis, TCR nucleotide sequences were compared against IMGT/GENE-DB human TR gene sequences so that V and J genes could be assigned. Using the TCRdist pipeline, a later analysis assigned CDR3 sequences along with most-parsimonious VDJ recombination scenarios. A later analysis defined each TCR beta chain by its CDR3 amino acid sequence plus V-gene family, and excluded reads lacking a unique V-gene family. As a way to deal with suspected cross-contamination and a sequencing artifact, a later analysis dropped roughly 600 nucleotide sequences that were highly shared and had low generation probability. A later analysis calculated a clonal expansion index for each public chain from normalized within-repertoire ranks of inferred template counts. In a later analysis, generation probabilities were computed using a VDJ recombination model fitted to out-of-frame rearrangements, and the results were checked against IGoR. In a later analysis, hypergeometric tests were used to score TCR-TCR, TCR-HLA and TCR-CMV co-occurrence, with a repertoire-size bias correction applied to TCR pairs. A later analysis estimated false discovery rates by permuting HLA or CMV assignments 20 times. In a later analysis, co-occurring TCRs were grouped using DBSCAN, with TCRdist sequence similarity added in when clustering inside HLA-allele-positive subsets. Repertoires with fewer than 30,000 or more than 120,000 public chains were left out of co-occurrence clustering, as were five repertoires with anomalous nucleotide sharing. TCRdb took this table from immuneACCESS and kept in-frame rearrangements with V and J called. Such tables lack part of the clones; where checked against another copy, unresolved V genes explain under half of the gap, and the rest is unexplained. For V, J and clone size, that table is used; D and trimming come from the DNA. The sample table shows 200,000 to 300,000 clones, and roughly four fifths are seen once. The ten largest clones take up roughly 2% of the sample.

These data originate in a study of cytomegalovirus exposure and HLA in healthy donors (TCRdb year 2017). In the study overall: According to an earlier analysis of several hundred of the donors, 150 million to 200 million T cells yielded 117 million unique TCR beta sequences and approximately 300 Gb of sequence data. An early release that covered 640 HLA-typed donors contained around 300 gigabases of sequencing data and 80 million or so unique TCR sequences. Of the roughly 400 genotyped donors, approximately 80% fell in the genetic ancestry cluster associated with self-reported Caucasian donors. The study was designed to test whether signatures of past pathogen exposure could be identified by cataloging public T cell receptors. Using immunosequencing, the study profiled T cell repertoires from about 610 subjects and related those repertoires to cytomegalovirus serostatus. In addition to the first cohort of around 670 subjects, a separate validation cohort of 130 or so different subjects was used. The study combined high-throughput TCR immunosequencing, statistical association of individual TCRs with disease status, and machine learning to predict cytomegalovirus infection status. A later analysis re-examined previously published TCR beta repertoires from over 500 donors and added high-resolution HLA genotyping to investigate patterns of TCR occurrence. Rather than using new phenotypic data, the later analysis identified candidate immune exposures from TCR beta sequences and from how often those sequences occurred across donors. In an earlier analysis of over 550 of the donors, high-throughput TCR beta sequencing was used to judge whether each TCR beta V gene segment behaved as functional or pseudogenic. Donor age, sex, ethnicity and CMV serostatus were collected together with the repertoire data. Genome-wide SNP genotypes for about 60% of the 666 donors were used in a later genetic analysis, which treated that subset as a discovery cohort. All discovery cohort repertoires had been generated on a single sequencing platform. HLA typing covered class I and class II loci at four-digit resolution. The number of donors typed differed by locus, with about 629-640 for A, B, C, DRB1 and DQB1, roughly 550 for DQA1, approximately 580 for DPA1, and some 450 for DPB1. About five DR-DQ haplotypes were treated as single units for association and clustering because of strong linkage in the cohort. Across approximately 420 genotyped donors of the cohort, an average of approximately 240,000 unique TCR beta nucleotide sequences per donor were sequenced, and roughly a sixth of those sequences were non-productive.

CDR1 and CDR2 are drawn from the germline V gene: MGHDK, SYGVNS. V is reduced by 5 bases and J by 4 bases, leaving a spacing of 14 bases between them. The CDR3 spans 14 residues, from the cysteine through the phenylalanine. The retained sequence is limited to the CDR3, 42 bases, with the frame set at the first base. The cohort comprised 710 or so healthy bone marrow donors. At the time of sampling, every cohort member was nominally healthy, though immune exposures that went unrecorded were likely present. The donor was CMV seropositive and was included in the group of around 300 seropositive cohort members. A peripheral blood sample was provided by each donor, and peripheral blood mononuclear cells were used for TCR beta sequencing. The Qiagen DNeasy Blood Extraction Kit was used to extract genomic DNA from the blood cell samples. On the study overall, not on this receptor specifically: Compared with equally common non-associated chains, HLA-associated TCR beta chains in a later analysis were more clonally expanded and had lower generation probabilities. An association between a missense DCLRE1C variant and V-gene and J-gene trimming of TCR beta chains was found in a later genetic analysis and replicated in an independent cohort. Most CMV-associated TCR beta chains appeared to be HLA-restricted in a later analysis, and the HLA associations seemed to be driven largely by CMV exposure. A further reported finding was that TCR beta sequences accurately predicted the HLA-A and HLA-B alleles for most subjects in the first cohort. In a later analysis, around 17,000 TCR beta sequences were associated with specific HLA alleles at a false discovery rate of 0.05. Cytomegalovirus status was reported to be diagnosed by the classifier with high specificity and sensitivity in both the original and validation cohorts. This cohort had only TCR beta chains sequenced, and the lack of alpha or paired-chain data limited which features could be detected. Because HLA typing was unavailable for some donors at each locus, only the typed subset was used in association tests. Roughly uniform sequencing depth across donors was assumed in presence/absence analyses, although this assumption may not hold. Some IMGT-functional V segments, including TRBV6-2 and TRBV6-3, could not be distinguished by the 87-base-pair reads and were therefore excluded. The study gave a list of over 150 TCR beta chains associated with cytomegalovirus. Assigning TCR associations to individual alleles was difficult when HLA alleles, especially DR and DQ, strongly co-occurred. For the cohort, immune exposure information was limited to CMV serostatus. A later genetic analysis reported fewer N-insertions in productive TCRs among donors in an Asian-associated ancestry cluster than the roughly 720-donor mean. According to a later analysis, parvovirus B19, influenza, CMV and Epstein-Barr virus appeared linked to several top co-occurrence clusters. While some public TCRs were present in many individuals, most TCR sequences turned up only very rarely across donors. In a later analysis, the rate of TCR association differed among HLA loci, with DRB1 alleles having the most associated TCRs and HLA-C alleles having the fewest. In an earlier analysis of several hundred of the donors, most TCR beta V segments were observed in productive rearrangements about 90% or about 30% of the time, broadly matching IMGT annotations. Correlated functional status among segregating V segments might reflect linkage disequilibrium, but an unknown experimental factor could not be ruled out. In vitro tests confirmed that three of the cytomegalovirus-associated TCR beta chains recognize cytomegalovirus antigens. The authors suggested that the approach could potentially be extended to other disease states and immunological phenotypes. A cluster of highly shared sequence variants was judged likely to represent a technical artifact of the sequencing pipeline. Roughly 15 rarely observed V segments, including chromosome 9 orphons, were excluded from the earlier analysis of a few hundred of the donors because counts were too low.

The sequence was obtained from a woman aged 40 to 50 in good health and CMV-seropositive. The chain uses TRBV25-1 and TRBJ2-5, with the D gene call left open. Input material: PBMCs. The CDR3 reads CASSPQVVSETQYF. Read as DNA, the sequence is TGTGCCAGCAGTCCGCAGGTTGTTTCAGAGACCCAGTACTTC.